The entry below describes one T cell receptor beta chain. Its target is unknown. A much larger clone is a single base away; this may be a read error. With iRepertoire HTBI primers and Arm-PCR of CDR3 regions, TCR beta libraries were built. MiXCR was run by TCRdb on the multiplex PCR reads, yielding one entry per CDR3 protein. There are some 400,000 distinct CDR3 sequences in the sample; about 15% occur only once, and roughly 17% lies in the top ten. With 5 bases clipped from V and 2 bases from J, the junction kept 9 bases outside the gene matches. The CDR3 covers 15 residues. Germline values: CDR1 DFQATT, CDR2 SNEGSKA (reference sequence). Time point described: newly diagnosed GD, antithyroid drugs for less than 3 months. Preparation of the TCR library used RNA extracted from PBMCs. Graves' disease diagnosis was established per American Thyroid Association guidelines. This record comes from a study of regulatory T cells in long-lasting Graves disease. Looking at the study overall: Under 3 months of antithyroid drugs had been taken by newly diagnosed Graves' patients. Findings and limits, study-wide: Among samples with persistent disease, TRBV28, TRBJ1-2 and TRBJ2-5 were favored. Those with persistent Graves' had less TCR diversity than newly diagnosed patients.

The same sample was also used in a study of T cells in Graves' hyperthyroidism and ophthalmopathy.

The sequence came from a woman between 25 and 40 years old with Graves disease. The chain employs TRBV20-1 and TRBJ2-3; TRBD2 agrees at 8 bases. This specimen consisted of peripheral blood mononuclear cells (PBMCs), obtained at new diagnosis, from a patient treated with antithyroid drugs. This CDR3 reads CSASGLGAFTDTQYF. Written as DNA, the CDR3 is TGCAGTGCTTCGGGACTAGGGGCCTTCACAGATACGCAGTATTTT.